This TCR beta chain derives from a study of preoperative IRX-2 immunotherapy in early breast cancer. This CDR3 is built from 14 residues. Germline V CDR1 and CDR2: SGDLS, YYNGEE. Trimming removed 4 bases from V and 4 bases from J, with 14 bases in between. The treatment denotes: preoperative locoregional IRX-2 cytokine immunotherapy. This phase Ib study tested locoregional IRX-2 cytokine immunotherapy given before surgery. Here immunoSEQ multiplex PCR was the method, and the copy in TCRdb shows in-frame clones only, minus some. The profile shows 43,000 or so clones, about 95% of them singletons. The genes are TRBV9 and TRBJ1-1, with D perhaps matching TRBD1 (6 bases). The receptor comes from a human donor with breast cancer. The sample in question was tumor tissue, obtained after IRX-2 immunotherapy. CDR3 amino acids: CASSSTGGATEAFF. The DNA of the CDR3 is TGTGCCAGCAGCTCCACTGGGGGGGCCACTGAAGCTTTCTTT.